This T cell receptor beta chain comes out of a study of blood T cell repertoires in COVID-19 (dated by TCRdb to the early 2020s). Regarding the study in general: Samples covering the acute and convalescent phases of COVID-19 were provided by collaborators in the United States, Italy and Spain. The material from the prospective study consisted of cDNA or gDNA derived from T cells, B-cell-depleted T cells, or PBMCs. Subjects who had been exposed to COVID-19, were actively infected with it, or had recovered from it provided the deeply sampled blood TCRbeta repertoires that made up the dataset. The repertoires were made available in a free public database intended to serve as a resource for research on the immune response to SARS-CoV-2. The samples were drawn from the first 160 participants of the ongoing ImmuneRACE study and from under 1,500 subjects provided by 6 global collaborators. Sample metadata almost always included a de-identified subject ID, COVID-19 status, age in years and sex. Where available, HLA class I and class II types were taken from metadata supplied by the sample provider and were not determined by assay-based typing.

A note on this clone: Its binding antigen is unknown. Qualities for individual bases were not recorded, and no much larger clone is one base off.

TCRbeta CDR3 regions were amplified from genomic DNA by means of the immunoSEQ Assay, a bias-controlled multiplex PCR. On the authors' methods: Nucleated cell counts per sample were estimated from amplification of reference gene primers within the assay. To quantify the absolute abundance of each unique TCRbeta CDR3 rearrangement, sequence reads were collapsed and filtered. Productive Simpson clonality was computed per sample as the square root of Simpson's diversity index over productive rearrangements. In TCRdb, the immuneACCESS table is reduced to in-frame sequences with V and J assigned. These tables do not hold every clone; where another copy was compared, an unresolved V gene accounts for under half, and the others remain unexplained. V, J and clone size were drawn from that table, and D and trimming were deduced from the DNA. The sample table holds about 340,000 clones, of which 80% to 90% were seen once. In total, the top ten clones hold approximately 4.4% of the sample.

CDR1 KGHSH and CDR2 LQKENI are derived from the germline V gene. The V end gives up 2 bases and the J end 3 bases, leaving 13 bases in the junction not matched to a gene. Including cysteine and phenylalanine, the CDR3 has 18 amino acids. Only the CDR3 region is kept as DNA, spanning 54 bases read in frame from base 1. Paper-wide results and their limitations: Clinical and demographic metadata were provided uncurated, with the amount varying by source and participant.

Participants in the prospective study were aged roughly 18 to 89 years, lived in 20 to 25 United States geographic areas, and enrolled through a virtual design. In the prospective study, cohorts were assigned on the basis of participant-reported clinical history obtained from a screening survey and a study questionnaire. Each participant in the prospective study had whole blood, serum and a nasopharyngeal or oropharyngeal swab collected by mobile phlebotomists. Prospective study participants could optionally give additional blood draws and questionnaires over an approximately two-month period. Before DNA extraction, blood samples from the prospective study were shipped at room temperature or frozen.

The receptor was derived from a middle-aged woman with acute COVID-19. The material sequenced was PBMCs or T cells enriched from blood (not recorded which). The chain couples TRBV18 to TRBJ1-5; 7 bases in the middle match TRBD1. The CDR3 amino acid sequence is: CASSPIVMMGQINQPQHF. The DNA is TGTGCCAGCTCACCAATCGTCATGATGGGACAGATCAATCAGCCCCAGCATTTT. Beyond the CDR3, the reference TRBV18 and TRBJ1-5 genes provide the residues; the full variable domain reads: NAGVMQNPRHLVRRRGQEARLRCSPMKGHSHVYWYRQLPEEGLKFMVYLQKENIIDESGMPKERFSAEFPKEGPSILRIQQVVRGDSAAYFCASSPIVMMGQINQPQHFGDGTRLSIL.